The clone carrying this T cell receptor beta chain was observed many times. TCR beta CDR3 sequences were amplified from RNA transcripts. With the HTBI primer set, the TCR CDR3 went through a first round of RT-PCR. TCRdb re-called the multiplex PCR reads with MiXCR, one entry per CDR3 protein. The repertoire holds some 720,000 distinct CDR3 sequences, with 15% to 20% as singletons. PBMCs were sourced from roughly 9.3 ml fresh peripheral blood. The source of the sample is a study of T cells in Graves' hyperthyroidism and ophthalmopathy. Germline loops: CDR1 GTSNPN, CDR2 SVGIG (reference sequence). This CDR3 spans 11 amino acids. Trimming left V 5 bases short and J 9 bases short, with 14 bases between.

This chain joins TRBV30 and TRBJ2-7, with D perhaps given as TRBD1 or TRBD2 (6 bases each). The source is a man aged 18 to 30 with Graves' hyperthyroidism. The sample was blood. This CDR3 is CAWRRGLGQYF. The DNA for the CDR3 is TGTGCCTGGCGGAGGGGGTTGGGGCAGTACTTC.